The rows below give T cell receptor beta chains drawn from one sample of a study of blood T cell repertoires in COVID-19. Sequenced by immunoSEQ multiplex PCR; TCRdb stores in-frame clones only, minus some. The sample carries some 250,000 clones, more than 80% recorded once. The sample consisted of peripheral blood. The receptors derive from a man aged 25 to 45 who had recovered from COVID-19. Both conserved end residues are part of each CDR3. Fields, in order: CDR3 DNA, CDR3 protein, V gene, clone size, D gene, J gene. The D gene is left open where the match is weak. Size is omitted from some rows. Given values are once, few, many or a class for expanded clones.

cdr3_nt: TGTGCCAGCAGCTGGGGACAGGGTACAGGGGGCTACACCTTC
cdr3_aa: CASSWGQGTGGYTF
v_call: TRBV7-8
clone_size: .
d_call: TRBD1
j_call: TRBJ1-2

cdr3_nt: TGTGCCAGCAGCCAACAAACAGGGGGCGGGTCACCCCTCCACTTT
cdr3_aa: CASSQQTGGGSPLHF
v_call: TRBV3-1/TRBV3-2
clone_size: .
d_call: TRBD1
j_call: TRBJ1-6

cdr3_nt: TGTGCCAGCAGCAGGGGTGGCGGGGGGCCACGGGAGACCCAGTACTTC
cdr3_aa: CASSRGGGGPRETQYF
v_call: TRBV9
clone_size: .
d_call: TRBD2
j_call: TRBJ2-5

cdr3_nt: TGTGCCACCAGCACTACGGACAGGGAACCCAATTCACCCCTCCACTTT
cdr3_aa: CATSTTDREPNSPLHF
v_call: TRBV15
clone_size: .
d_call: TRBD1
j_call: TRBJ1-6

cdr3_nt: TGTGCCAGCAGCGCCGGGACAGTGAACACTGAAGCTTTCTTT
cdr3_aa: CASSAGTVNTEAFF
v_call: TRBV7-2
clone_size: .
d_call: TRBD1
j_call: TRBJ1-1

cdr3_nt: TGTGCCAGCAGCCGAGGTGTATTGCGGCAGGGATATGGCTACACCTTC
cdr3_aa: CASSRGVLRQGYGYTF
v_call: TRBV7-8
clone_size: once
d_call: .
j_call: TRBJ1-2

cdr3_nt: TGTGCCATCAAGATTCGGGGGGACGACACAGATACGCAGTATTTT
cdr3_aa: CAIKIRGDDTDTQYF
v_call: TRBV10-3
clone_size: once
d_call: TRBD2
j_call: TRBJ2-3

cdr3_nt: TGTGCCAGCAGCCCTTTGACTAGCACAGATACGCAGTATTTT
cdr3_aa: CASSPLTSTDTQYF
v_call: TRBV7-2
clone_size: .
d_call: .
j_call: TRBJ2-3

cdr3_nt: TGTGCCAGCAGCGTAGCGGTGGGCCGGATTACATATACGCAGTATTTT
cdr3_aa: CASSVAVGRITYTQYF
v_call: TRBV9
clone_size: .
d_call: .
j_call: TRBJ2-3

cdr3_nt: TGTGCCAGCTCACTCGACAGCACTACAGATACGCAGTATTTT
cdr3_aa: CASSLDSTTDTQYF
v_call: TRBV18
clone_size: .
d_call: .
j_call: TRBJ2-3

cdr3_nt: TGTGCCACCAGCAGAGGAATTGGCAGGGGAGAAGAGACCCAGTACTTC
cdr3_aa: CATSRGIGRGEETQYF
v_call: TRBV15
clone_size: .
d_call: .
j_call: TRBJ2-5

cdr3_nt: TGTGCCAGCAGCTTAGACCTAGCGGGGCTCACCGGGGAGCTGTTTTTT
cdr3_aa: CASSLDLAGLTGELFF
v_call: TRBV11-3
clone_size: few
d_call: TRBD2
j_call: TRBJ2-2

cdr3_nt: TGTGCCAGCAGTGAAGCTTCCGGGACAGGGGTCTACGAGCAGTACTTC
cdr3_aa: CASSEASGTGVYEQYF
v_call: TRBV6-1
clone_size: .
d_call: TRBD1
j_call: TRBJ2-7

cdr3_nt: TGCGCCAGCAGCTCTCCGGGACAGGCCTCCTACGAGCAGTACTTC
cdr3_aa: CASSSPGQASYEQYF
v_call: TRBV5-1
clone_size: .
d_call: TRBD1
j_call: TRBJ2-7

cdr3_nt: TGCAGTGCTCCAGGGGGTACTGAAGCTTTCTTT
cdr3_aa: CSAPGGTEAFF
v_call: TRBV20-1
clone_size: .
d_call: TRBD1
j_call: TRBJ1-1

cdr3_nt: TGTGCCAGCAGCTTGGGAGTCCTCATGAACACTGAAGCTTTCTTT
cdr3_aa: CASSLGVLMNTEAFF
v_call: TRBV7-9
clone_size: .
d_call: .
j_call: TRBJ1-1

cdr3_nt: TGTGCCAGTAGTTTAGGACAGGGTCTGCGAACTGAAGCTTTCTTT
cdr3_aa: CASSLGQGLRTEAFF
v_call: TRBV19
clone_size: .
d_call: TRBD1
j_call: TRBJ1-1

cdr3_nt: TGCGCCAGCACCGGGACAGGGAACACTGAAGCTTTCTTT
cdr3_aa: CASTGTGNTEAFF
v_call: TRBV10-1
clone_size: .
d_call: TRBD1
j_call: TRBJ1-1

cdr3_nt: TGTGCTAGTGGTTTGGTACACAACAATGAGCAGTTCTTC
cdr3_aa: CASGLVHNNEQFF
v_call: TRBV12-5
clone_size: .
d_call: .
j_call: TRBJ2-1

cdr3_nt: TGTGCCAGTAGTATACTGGGACAGGGGATGTACGAGCAGTACTTC
cdr3_aa: CASSILGQGMYEQYF
v_call: TRBV19
clone_size: .
d_call: TRBD1
j_call: TRBJ2-7

cdr3_nt: TGTGCCAGTAGTATAAGAGGATGGGGGGAGGGAGAGACCCAGTACTTC
cdr3_aa: CASSIRGWGEGETQYF
v_call: TRBV19
clone_size: .
d_call: TRBD2
j_call: TRBJ2-5

cdr3_nt: TGTGCCAGCAGCTTAGAGGGGGGGCACTCCTACGAGCAGTACTTC
cdr3_aa: CASSLEGGHSYEQYF
v_call: TRBV7-2
clone_size: .
d_call: .
j_call: TRBJ2-7

cdr3_nt: TGTGCCAGCAGTTTAGTGGCGACCGGAGGAGATACGCAGTATTTT
cdr3_aa: CASSLVATGGDTQYF
v_call: TRBV27
clone_size: .
d_call: .
j_call: TRBJ2-3

cdr3_nt: TGTGCCGGGGGGGGAGACTTGAACACTGAAGCTTTCTTT
cdr3_aa: CAGGGDLNTEAFF
v_call: TRBV11-2
clone_size: .
d_call: .
j_call: TRBJ1-1

cdr3_nt: TGTGCCAGCAGTTACTCGGGGAGGAACGACTACACCTTC
cdr3_aa: CASSYSGRNDYTF
v_call: TRBV6-2/TRBV6-3
clone_size: .
d_call: .
j_call: TRBJ1-2

cdr3_nt: TGTGCCAGCTCACCCTGGGACAGGGACACCGGGGAGCTGTTTTTT
cdr3_aa: CASSPWDRDTGELFF
v_call: TRBV18
clone_size: .
d_call: TRBD1
j_call: TRBJ2-2

cdr3_nt: TGTGCCAGCAGCGTACAGGGGGCTAACTATGGCTACACCTTC
cdr3_aa: CASSVQGANYGYTF
v_call: TRBV6-5
clone_size: .
d_call: TRBD1
j_call: TRBJ1-2

cdr3_nt: TGTGCCAGCACCCAGATGGGTTCTGGGACAGGGTACTCTGGTCAAGAGACCCAGTACTTC
cdr3_aa: CASTQMGSGTGYSGQETQYF
v_call: TRBV18
clone_size: .
d_call: TRBD1
j_call: TRBJ2-5

cdr3_nt: TGTGCCAGCAGCCCAGAAGGGGTCGGAAACACCATATATTTT
cdr3_aa: CASSPEGVGNTIYF
v_call: TRBV9
clone_size: .
d_call: .
j_call: TRBJ1-3

cdr3_nt: TGTGCCAGCAGCCCCCGGAGGGGAGAGACAGATACGCAGTATTTT
cdr3_aa: CASSPRRGETDTQYF
v_call: TRBV3-1/TRBV3-2
clone_size: .
d_call: .
j_call: TRBJ2-3

cdr3_nt: TGTGCCAGCAGCTTACTAGCGGTCACAGATACGCAGTATTTT
cdr3_aa: CASSLLAVTDTQYF
v_call: TRBV5-6
clone_size: .
d_call: TRBD2
j_call: TRBJ2-3

cdr3_nt: TGTGCCAGCAGCTTCCGGGGAGACTCCTATAATTCACCCCTCCACTTT
cdr3_aa: CASSFRGDSYNSPLHF
v_call: TRBV5-5
clone_size: .
d_call: .
j_call: TRBJ1-6

cdr3_nt: TGTGCCAGTAGTGGTACAGGGAAGTGGCAAGAGACCCAGTACTTC
cdr3_aa: CASSGTGKWQETQYF
v_call: TRBV19
clone_size: .
d_call: .
j_call: TRBJ2-5

cdr3_nt: TGTGCCAGCAGTAGGACAGTTAAGCTGAACACTGAAGCTTTCTTT
cdr3_aa: CASSRTVKLNTEAFF
v_call: TRBV6-5
clone_size: .
d_call: .
j_call: TRBJ1-1

cdr3_nt: TGTGCCAGCAGCCAAGACGGCCCTAGCGGGGGGGCGAACACCGGGGAGCTGTTTTTT
cdr3_aa: CASSQDGPSGGANTGELFF
v_call: TRBV4-2
clone_size: .
d_call: TRBD2
j_call: TRBJ2-2

cdr3_nt: TGTGCCAGCAGCTTGGTGGGACAGGGTGAGGCCAACGTCCTGACTTTC
cdr3_aa: CASSLVGQGEANVLTF
v_call: TRBV5-4
clone_size: .
d_call: TRBD1
j_call: TRBJ2-6

cdr3_nt: TGTGCCACCAGTGACTCCCTTGCGACAAATCCCTACGAGCAGTACTTC
cdr3_aa: CATSDSLATNPYEQYF
v_call: TRBV24-1
clone_size: .
d_call: .
j_call: TRBJ2-7

cdr3_nt: TGTGCCAGTAGTATACGTCTCCGACAGGGGTCGGACTATGGCTACACCTTC
cdr3_aa: CASSIRLRQGSDYGYTF
v_call: TRBV19
clone_size: once
d_call: TRBD1
j_call: TRBJ1-2

cdr3_nt: TGTGCCAGCTCACGGACAGGGCTAAACTATGGCTACACCTTC
cdr3_aa: CASSRTGLNYGYTF
v_call: TRBV18
clone_size: .
d_call: TRBD1
j_call: TRBJ1-2

cdr3_nt: TGTGCTAGTGGTTCTCAGGGTCGGAGATCACCCCTCCACTTT
cdr3_aa: CASGSQGRRSPLHF
v_call: TRBV12-5
clone_size: .
d_call: .
j_call: TRBJ1-6

cdr3_nt: TGTGCCAGCAGCTTACCGGCGGGGCGGACTGAAGCTTTCTTT
cdr3_aa: CASSLPAGRTEAFF
v_call: TRBV7-2
clone_size: few
d_call: .
j_call: TRBJ1-1

cdr3_nt: TGTGCCACCAGTGACCCCGGACAGGGCCACTTGAACACTGAAGCTTTCTTT
cdr3_aa: CATSDPGQGHLNTEAFF
v_call: TRBV24-1
clone_size: few
d_call: TRBD1
j_call: TRBJ1-1

cdr3_nt: TGTGCCAGCGGTCCAACAGGGGCAAATCAGCCCCAGCATTTT
cdr3_aa: CASGPTGANQPQHF
v_call: TRBV28
clone_size: .
d_call: TRBD1
j_call: TRBJ1-5

cdr3_nt: TGCAGCCCCCGCGAGGGAGAGACCCAGTACTTC
cdr3_aa: CSPREGETQYF
v_call: TRBV29-1
clone_size: .
d_call: .
j_call: TRBJ2-5

cdr3_nt: TGTGCCACCAGCAGGGACAGTGGGGGCGACGATGAGCAGTTCTTC
cdr3_aa: CATSRDSGGDDEQFF
v_call: TRBV15
clone_size: .
d_call: .
j_call: TRBJ2-1

cdr3_nt: TGTGCCAGCAGCTTAGGGGTAGGGACTACCGGGGAGCTGTTTTTT
cdr3_aa: CASSLGVGTTGELFF
v_call: TRBV7-2
clone_size: few
d_call: .
j_call: TRBJ2-2

cdr3_nt: TGCGCCAGCAGCTTGGGGGAGAGCAATCAGCCCCAGCATTTT
cdr3_aa: CASSLGESNQPQHF
v_call: TRBV5-1
clone_size: few
d_call: .
j_call: TRBJ1-5

cdr3_nt: TGTGCCAGCTCCCCAGGAAAACAGGGGAACTATGGCTACACCTTC
cdr3_aa: CASSPGKQGNYGYTF
v_call: TRBV18
clone_size: .
d_call: TRBD1
j_call: TRBJ1-2

cdr3_nt: TGTGCCAGCAGCTTAGGAAGGGGGATTTCAACCCAGATTAACTATGGCTACACCTTC
cdr3_aa: CASSLGRGISTQINYGYTF
v_call: TRBV11-2
clone_size: .
d_call: .
j_call: TRBJ1-2

cdr3_nt: TGTGCCTGGAGGATGGACAGATACAATGAGCAGTTCTTC
cdr3_aa: CAWRMDRYNEQFF
v_call: TRBV30
clone_size: .
d_call: .
j_call: TRBJ2-1

cdr3_nt: TGTGCCAGCAGAAACAGGGGCCAGCCCCAGCATTTT
cdr3_aa: CASRNRGQPQHF
v_call: TRBV12-3/TRBV12-4
clone_size: few
d_call: TRBD1
j_call: TRBJ1-5

cdr3_nt: TGTGCCAGCAGTGAATGGGAGGGGGTAAATCAGCCCCAGCATTTT
cdr3_aa: CASSEWEGVNQPQHF
v_call: TRBV6-1
clone_size: .
d_call: .
j_call: TRBJ1-5

cdr3_nt: TGCGCCAGCACCCGGGGGGGGAGTGAATATAATTCACCCCTCCACTTT
cdr3_aa: CASTRGGSEYNSPLHF
v_call: TRBV5-1
clone_size: .
d_call: .
j_call: TRBJ1-6

cdr3_nt: TGTGCCAGCAGCGAACAGGGTACCTCGGGCGAGCAGTACTTC
cdr3_aa: CASSEQGTSGEQYF
v_call: TRBV7-6
clone_size: .
d_call: .
j_call: TRBJ2-7

cdr3_nt: TGTGCCAGGATTGACAGGGCTGCCGAAGCTTTCTTT
cdr3_aa: CARIDRAAEAFF
v_call: TRBV5-6
clone_size: .
d_call: TRBD1
j_call: TRBJ1-1